Below, 17 T cell receptor beta chains from the same sample are listed, as sequenced in a study of blood T cell repertoires in COVID-19. Assay used: immunoSEQ multiplex PCR; TCRdb lists only in-frame clones, some missing. This table has under 250,000 clones, approximately 86% appearing once. The specimen sequenced was peripheral blood. The receptors stem from a man in his forties with acute or convalescent COVID-19.

The chain links TRBV29-1 to TRBJ1-2; 9 nucleotides align to TRBD1. The CDR3 extends over 11 amino acids. Per the germline V gene, CDR1 is SQVTM and CDR2 is ANQGSEA. J lost 8 bases, V lost 7 bases, and 5 bases had no gene match. CDR3 in DNA: TGCAGCGGACAGGGGGGAAACGGCTACACCTTC. The encoded protein is CSGQGGNGYTF.

The V call is TRBV19, the J call TRBJ2-3, with D perhaps matching TRBD1 (6 bases). The CDR3 runs 14 residues. Germline loops: CDR1 LNHDA, CDR2 SQIVND (reference sequence). Between the trimmed V and J ends, which lost 3 bases and 2 bases, there was a span of 9 bases. Here the CDR3 reads CASSMDSYTDTQYF. In DNA form, the CDR3 reads TGTGCCAGTAGTATGGACAGCTACACAGATACGCAGTATTTT.

This clone was found many times. The chain has TRBV7-9 and TRBJ2-1, with a tentative D call TRBD2 (5 bases). The V gene's germline CDR1 is SEHNR and CDR2 FQNEAQ (reference sequence). V lost 1 base, J lost 7 bases, and 8 bases lay in between. The CDR3 consists of 13 residues. Here the CDR3 DNA reads TGTGCCAGCAGCTTAGACTCGGGGAATGAGCAGTTCTTC. This sequence encodes CASSLDSGNEQFF.

The J gene is TRBJ1-4, the V gene TRBV4-1; 7 nucleotides agree with TRBD1. The ends lost 2 bases at V and 8 bases at J; junction bases unmatched: 5. The length of the CDR3 is 14 residues. Looked up from germline, CDR1 is MGHRA and CDR2 is YSYEKL. CDR3 loop: CASSQLGQAEKLFF. Here the CDR3 DNA reads TGCGCCAGCAGCCAATTAGGACAGGCGGAAAAACTGTTTTTT.

This clone was recorded only once. This rearrangement joins TRBV7-8 to TRBJ1-5; 8 bases align to TRBD1. J was trimmed by 7 bases and V by 3 bases; bases with no gene match: 8. The CDR3 sequence is 15 residues long. From germline, CDR1 is SGHVS and CDR2 FQNEAQ. DNA for the CDR3: TGTGCCAGCAGCTTTGGCAGGGGGCAGGGGCAGCCCCAGCATTTT. This sequence encodes CASSFGRGQGQPQHF.

This rearrangement joins TRBV6-1 to TRBJ2-5, with D possibly TRBD2 on 5 matching bases. Trimming left V 2 bases short and J 4 bases short, with 14 bases between. The CDR3 totals 15 residues. The germline CDR1 and CDR2 sequences are MNHNS and SASEGT. The CDR3 DNA reads as TGTGCCAGCAGTGAACGGGCCCCCGGAGGAGAGACCCAGTACTTC. Its translation: CASSERAPGGETQYF.

This rearrangement joins TRBV6-2 or TRBV6-3 to TRBJ1-6, with TRBD1 matching 8 bases. Losses at the gene ends were 3 bases for V and 9 bases for J; bases not matched to a gene: 10. CDR1 and CDR2 from the germline V gene are MNHEY and SVGEGT. This CDR3 contains 16 residues. CDR3 amino acids: CASSYRQGALGSPLHF. The DNA for the CDR3 is TGTGCCAGCAGTTATCGGCAGGGGGCATTGGGTTCACCCCTCCACTTT.

This clone was counted a single time. This sequence joins TRBV5-1 and TRBJ2-3; a possible D gene is TRBD1 (5 bases). V was clipped by 0 bases and J by 6 bases, with 8 bases between them. Per the germline V gene, CDR1 is SGHRS and CDR2 is YFSETQ. The length of the CDR3 is 13 residues. The CDR3 coding sequence is TGCGCCAGCAGCTTGGCCACAGGTGATACGCAGTATTTT. It yields the protein CASSLATGDTQYF.

The rearrangement joins TRBV9 to TRBJ1-1; 11 bases are a match to TRBD1. Germline trimming cut 0 bases from V and 3 bases from J; bases unmatched to any gene: 1. The CDR3 has 15 amino acids. Germline CDR1 SGDLS, CDR2 YYNGEE. Here the CDR3 DNA reads TGTGCCAGCAGCGTAGGGACAGGGGGCTACACTGAAGCTTTCTTT. Amino acids: CASSVGTGGYTEAFF.

This clone was counted a single time. The rearrangement joins TRBV10-1 to TRBJ2-7; 7 bases align to TRBD1. Trimming at V came to 1 base and at J to 0 bases, leaving 3 bases not matched to a gene. The CDR3 runs to 15 residues. In germline, CDR1 is WNHNN, CDR2 SYGVQD (reference sequence). The CDR3 region is CASSEYRGSSYEQYF. The DNA of the CDR3 is TGCGCCAGCAGTGAGTACAGGGGAAGCTCCTACGAGCAGTACTTC.

The chain is built from TRBV28 and TRBJ2-1; D possibly corresponds to TRBD2 (6 bases). Germline V gene sequence: CDR1 MDHEN, CDR2 SYDVKM. V lost 6 bases, J lost 0 bases, and 18 bases lay in between. The CDR3 totals 17 residues. This chain's CDR3 is CASSPGASDPSYNEQFF. In DNA, the CDR3 is TGTGCCAGCAGCCCTGGGGCTAGCGATCCCTCCTACAATGAGCAGTTCTTC.

The rearrangement joins TRBV29-1 to TRBJ2-5; D gene uncertain. Trimming shortened V by 3 bases and J by 5 bases, and 13 bases separated the two germline ends. Germline V gene lookup returns CDR1 SQVTM and CDR2 ANQGSEA. CDR3 length equals 13 residues. Here the CDR3 DNA reads TGCAGCGTTGATGACCTGACATATGAGACCCAGTACTTC. This encodes CSVDDLTYETQYF.

The CDR3 spells CAGQGRANYGYTF. CDR3 sequence (DNA): TGTGCCGGGCAGGGGAGAGCTAACTATGGCTACACCTTC. The chain has TRBV6-6 and TRBJ1-2, with D perhaps TRBD1 (6 bases). Per the germline V gene, CDR1 is MNHNY and CDR2 is SVGAGI (reference sequence). The CDR3 has 13 residues. The V gene lost 11 bases and the J gene lost 0 bases, with 13 bases spanning the gap.

The chain combines TRBV27 with TRBJ2-1; D is perhaps TRBD2 (6 bases). Germline values: CDR1 MNHEY, CDR2 SMNVEV (reference sequence). The germline V and J ends were trimmed by 8 bases and 4 bases, with 27 bases remaining between them. The CDR3 loop spans 18 amino acids. The CDR3 spells CASLKSGFSYESYNEQFF. CDR3 in DNA: TGTGCCAGCCTAAAAAGCGGGTTTAGTTACGAAAGTTACAATGAGCAGTTCTTC.

The CDR3 sequence: CASRTGIGYGYTF. DNA of the CDR3: TGTGCCAGCAGAACAGGGATCGGCTATGGCTACACCTTC. The chain carries TRBV6-5 and TRBJ1-2; TRBD1 is a possible D gene (6 bases). The CDR3 covers 13 residues. Germline lookup yields CDR1 MNHEY and CDR2 SVGAGI. V dropped 6 bases and J dropped 4 bases, with 12 bases sitting between them.

The chain links TRBV11-2 to TRBJ2-3, with 8 positions matching TRBD2. The CDR3 covers 17 residues. Germline trimming cut 5 bases from V and 6 bases from J; bases unmatched to any gene: 16. Germline V gene sequence: CDR1 SGHAT, CDR2 FQNNGV. As DNA, the CDR3 is TGTGCCAGCAGCGCCGGGAGCGACGGGGGGGCGAGGGATACGCAGTATTTT. Translation gives CASSAGSDGGARDTQYF.

This rearrangement joins TRBV3-1 (or the pseudogene TRBV3-2) to TRBJ2-7; D is possibly TRBD2 (5 bases). The V gene lost 7 bases and the J gene lost 7 bases, with 26 bases spanning the gap. In germline, CDR1 is LGHDT, CDR2 YNNKEL (reference sequence). The CDR3 consists of 16 residues. DNA of the CDR3: TGTGCCAGCACCTCGCAACCGGGGTTCCCTACCTTGGAGCAGTACTTC. This translates into CASTSQPGFPTLEQYF.